This TCR beta chain was identified during a study of blood T cell repertoires in COVID-19. Looking at the study overall: The United States, Italy and Spain were the sources of the acute and convalescent COVID-19 samples.

The CDR3 extends over 15 amino acids. J gave up 6 bases and V 0 bases, and 7 bases lay outside the gene matches. The germline V gene has CDR1 SGHAT and CDR2 FQNNGV. Some clones are missing from TCRdb's copy, which holds only in-frame ones; the method was immunoSEQ multiplex PCR. This sample has 60,000 to 90,000 clones, with 70% to 85% found just once. The sequenced sample consisted of peripheral blood. This TCR was recovered from a woman aged 45-65 years with acute or convalescent COVID-19. This chain joins TRBV11-2 and TRBJ1-1, with 7 nucleotides matching TRBD1. The CDR3 sequence: CASSLERRGPAEAFF. For the CDR3, the DNA is TGTGCCAGCAGCTTAGAAAGGAGGGGGCCCGCTGAAGCTTTCTTT.